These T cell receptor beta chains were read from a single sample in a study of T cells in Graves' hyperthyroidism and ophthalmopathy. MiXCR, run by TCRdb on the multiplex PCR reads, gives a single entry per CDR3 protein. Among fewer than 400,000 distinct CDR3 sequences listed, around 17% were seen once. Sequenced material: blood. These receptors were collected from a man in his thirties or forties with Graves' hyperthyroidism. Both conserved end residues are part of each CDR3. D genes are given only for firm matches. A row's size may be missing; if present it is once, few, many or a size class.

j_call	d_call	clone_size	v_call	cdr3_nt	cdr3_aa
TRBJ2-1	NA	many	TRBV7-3	TGTGCCAGCAGCCCAACTAGCTTTGGTGAGCAGTTCTTC	CASSPTSFGEQFF
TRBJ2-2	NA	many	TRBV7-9	TGTGCCAGCAGCTTCGTGGGGACCGGGGAGCTGTTTTTT	CASSFVGTGELFF
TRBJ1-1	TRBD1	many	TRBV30	TGTGCCTTTCGGACAGGGTTAACGAACACTGAAGCTTTCTTT	CAFRTGLTNTEAFF
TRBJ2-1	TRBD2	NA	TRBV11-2	TGTGCCAGCAGCTTAAGGATACTAGCGGGAGCTGAGCAGTTCTTC	CASSLRILAGAEQFF
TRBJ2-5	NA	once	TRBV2	TGTGCCTCCCAAGGGGCGGAGACCCAGTACTTC	CASQGAETQYF
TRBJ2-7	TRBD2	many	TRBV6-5	TGTGCCAGCAGTTACCTAGCGGGAGGAGGGTACGAGCAGTACTTC	CASSYLAGGGYEQYF
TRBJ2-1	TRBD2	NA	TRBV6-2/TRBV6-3	TGTGCCAGCACCTCCCCCCTAGCGGGAAGGTCGTACAATGAGCAGTTCTTC	CASTSPLAGRSYNEQFF
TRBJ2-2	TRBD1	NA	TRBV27	TGTGCCAGCAGTTTAGGGACAGTCCCCGGGGAGCTGTTTTTT	CASSLGTVPGELFF
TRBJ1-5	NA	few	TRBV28	TGTGCCAGCGAAGGGCCTTTCGGGCCCCAGCATTTT	CASEGPFGPQHF
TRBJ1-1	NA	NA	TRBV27	TGTGCCAGCAGTCACCCCAGGGCGGGCACTGAAGCTTTCTTT	CASSHPRAGTEAFF
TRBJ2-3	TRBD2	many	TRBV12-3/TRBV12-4	TGTGCCAGCAGGACTAGCGATCCAGATACGCAGTATTTT	CASRTSDPDTQYF
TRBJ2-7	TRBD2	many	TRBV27	TGTGCCAGCAGCCCCCCCCCAGTAGCGGGAGATCCCTACGAGCAGTACTTC	CASSPPPVAGDPYEQYF
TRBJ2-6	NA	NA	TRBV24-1	TGTGCCACCAGTGGTTGGATCTCTGGGGCCAACGTCCTGACTTTC	CATSGWISGANVLTF
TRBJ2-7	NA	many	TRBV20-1	TGCAGTGCCCCTAGTAGAGGAACGGGACTCACCTACGAGCAGTACTTC	CSAPSRGTGLTYEQYF
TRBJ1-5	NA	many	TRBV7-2	TGTGCCAGCAGCTTAGCCCAGGACAATCAGCCCCAGCATTTT	CASSLAQDNQPQHF
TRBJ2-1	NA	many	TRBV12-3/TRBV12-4	TGTGCCAGCAGTTTCAGCCCTAGTCGGTACAATGAGCAGTTCTTC	CASSFSPSRYNEQFF
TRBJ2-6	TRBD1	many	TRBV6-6	TGTGCCAGCAGTTACAAAGGGCAGGGGGCGTCTGGGGCCAACGTCCTGACTTTC	CASSYKGQGASGANVLTF
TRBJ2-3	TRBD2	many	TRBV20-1	TGCAGTGCTAGAGTTAGCGGGAGACGGAGCACAGATACGCAGTATTTT	CSARVSGRRSTDTQYF
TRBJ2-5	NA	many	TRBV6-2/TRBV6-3	TGTGCCAGCAGTTTGCCGGGAGCCCTGGAGGAGACCCAGTACTTC	CASSLPGALEETQYF
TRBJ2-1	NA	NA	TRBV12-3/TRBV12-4	TGTGCCAGCAGTTTAGCGTCCCGCTCCTACAATGAGCAGTTCTTC	CASSLASRSYNEQFF
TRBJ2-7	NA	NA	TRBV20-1	TGCAGTGCTCTAAGGGCAGGGGAATACGAGCAGTACTTC	CSALRAGEYEQYF
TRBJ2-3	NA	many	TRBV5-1	TGCGCCAGCAGCTTGGGTTCAGGGTCTCTCGGAGATACGCAGTATTTT	CASSLGSGSLGDTQYF
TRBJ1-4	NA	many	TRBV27	TGTGCCAGCAGCCTTGACCATACTTTCGGTGGACTGTTTTTT	CASSLDHTFGGLFF
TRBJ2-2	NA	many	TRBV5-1	TGCGCCAGCAGCTACGGGCTGAACACCGGGGAGCTGTTTTTT	CASSYGLNTGELFF
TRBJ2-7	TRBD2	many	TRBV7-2	TGTGCCAGCAGCCCAGGAGCGGGAGCCAACTACGAGCAGTACTTC	CASSPGAGANYEQYF
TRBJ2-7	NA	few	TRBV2	TGTGCCAGCAGTGAGGGGTCCCTGAACTACGAGCAGTACTTC	CASSEGSLNYEQYF
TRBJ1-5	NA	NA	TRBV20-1	TGCAGTGCTAGTCCTGCTTCTTTCGACAGTACCAGGCAGCCCCAGCATTTT	CSASPASFDSTRQPQHF
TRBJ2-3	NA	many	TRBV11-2	TGTGCCAGCAGCCGACGAACGCGTCCGGTGCCACCTAGCACAGATACGCAGTATTTT	CASSRRTRPVPPSTDTQYF
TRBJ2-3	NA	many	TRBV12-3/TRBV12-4	TGTGCCAGCAGTTTAGGAGGGACTGGAGGGGATACGCAGTATTTT	CASSLGGTGGDTQYF
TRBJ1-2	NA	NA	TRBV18	TGTGCCAGCTCACCACCGCTCGCAGTCTATGGCTACACCTTC	CASSPPLAVYGYTF
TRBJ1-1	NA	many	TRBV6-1	TGTGCCAGCATCCCAGGGCAGAACACTGAAGCTTTCTTT	CASIPGQNTEAFF
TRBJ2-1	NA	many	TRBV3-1	TGTGCCAGCTTGGGTTGGGGTGAGCAGTTCTTC	CASLGWGEQFF
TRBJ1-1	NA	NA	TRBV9	TGTGCCAGCAGCGGGCAGACCCCTGAAGCTTTCTTT	CASSGQTPEAFF
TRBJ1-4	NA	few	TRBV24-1	TGTGCCACCAGTGCCCAGGATGAAAAACTGTTTTTT	CATSAQDEKLFF
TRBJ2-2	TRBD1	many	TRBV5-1	TGCGCCAGCAGCCGGACAGGGGGTACCGGGGAGCTGTTTTTT	CASSRTGGTGELFF
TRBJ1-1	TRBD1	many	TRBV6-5	TGTGCCAGCAGAAGAGGGACAGGGGCAAGAACTGAAGCTTTCTTT	CASRRGTGARTEAFF
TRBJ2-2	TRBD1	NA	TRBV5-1	TGCGCCAGCAGCGCATACAGGGGGCGGAACACCGGGGAGCTGTTTTTT	CASSAYRGRNTGELFF
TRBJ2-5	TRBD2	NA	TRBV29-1	TGCAGCTCACGGCGGGGGGATGGGGAGACCCAGTACTTC	CSSRRGDGETQYF
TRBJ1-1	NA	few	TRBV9	TGTGCCAGCAGCGTCCTTAACAGGCCGAACACTGAAGCTTTCTTT	CASSVLNRPNTEAFF